These 12 T cell receptor beta chains were sequenced from one sample in a study of cytomegalovirus exposure and HLA in healthy donors. PCR employed 60 Vbeta and 13 Jbeta primers. TCRdb's table, derived via immunoSEQ multiplex PCR, lists solely in-frame clones and lacks some. The sample lists 100,000 or so clones; about 70% were seen once. Sequenced material: PBMCs. These receptors were collected from a man aged 45-65 years in good health and CMV-seropositive.

This rearrangement joins TRBV20-1 to TRBJ2-3; D uncertain. This CDR3 has 10 amino acids. Between the trimmed V and J ends, which lost 3 bases and 6 bases, there was a span of 4 bases. In germline, CDR1 is DFQATT, CDR2 SNEGSKA (reference sequence). This chain's CDR3 is CSASMDTQYF. The CDR3 bases are TGCAGTGCTAGTATGGATACGCAGTATTTT.

This chain joins TRBV4-2 and TRBJ1-4; the D gene is possibly TRBD1 (5 bases). The V gene lost 4 bases and the J gene lost 8 bases, with 17 bases spanning the gap. This CDR3 has 15 residues. The germline CDR1 and CDR2 sequences are LGHNA and YNFKEQ. CDR3 DNA sequence: TGTGCCAGCAGCCCGTCCGGGACGGGGGGGGAAAAACTGTTTTTT. It codes for CASSPSGTGGEKLFF.

CDR3 bases: TGCGCCAGCAGCAAGCAAGACTTCTACGAGCAGTACTTC. Protein product: CASSKQDFYEQYF. The rearrangement joins TRBV5-1 to TRBJ2-5, with D unclear. The J call may be in error: the DNA end matches TRBJ2-7 better. This CDR3 comprises 13 residues. Per germline, CDR1 SGHRS and CDR2 YFSETQ.

To note about this clone: Mismatch with germline at one junction end may stem from a read error. The chain is built from TRBV7-6 and TRBJ2-7, with a possible D match to TRBD1 (6 bases). CDR1 and CDR2 (germline): SGHVS, FNYEAQ. The CDR3 contains 14 residues. This CDR3 reads CASGLTGTPYEQYF. The DNA of the CDR3 is TGTGCCAGCGGCTTAACAGGGACCCCCTACGAGCAGTACTTC.

The genes are TRBV25-1 and TRBJ1-1, with D hard to call. V lost 3 bases and J 4 bases, leaving 9 bases between the germline ends. The germline gives CDR1 MGHDK, CDR2 SYGVNS. This CDR3 is 13 amino acids long. CDR3 sequence reads: CASSDKRVTEAFF. The CDR3 region has the DNA TGTGCCAGCAGTGATAAGAGAGTCACTGAAGCTTTCTTT.

V and J are TRBV4-2 and TRBJ2-7; D perhaps matches TRBD2 (6 bases). The CDR3 length is 14 residues. The ends were cut back, 0 bases at V and 7 bases at J, with 13 bases in the middle. The V gene's germline CDR1 is LGHNA and CDR2 YNFKEQ. Here the CDR3 DNA reads TGTGCCAGCAGCCAAGAGGGTCGGGGGTTAGAGCAGTACTTC. This codes for CASSQEGRGLEQYF.

This clone was recorded only once. The rearrangement uses TRBV29-1 and TRBJ2-1, with 10 nucleotides matching TRBD2. V dropped 2 bases and J dropped 4; count of bases not matched to a gene: 5. Germline CDR1 is SQVTM and CDR2 is ANQGSEA. This CDR3 spans 15 amino acids. The CDR3 nucleotides read TGCAGCGTTGAATCCCAGACTAGCGGGTACAATGAGCAGTTCTTC. It yields the protein CSVESQTSGYNEQFF.

The chain uses TRBV19 and TRBJ1-3; a possible D gene is TRBD1 (6 bases). V shed 3 bases and J shed 2 bases, with 8 bases lying between them. Per germline, CDR1 LNHDA and CDR2 SQIVND (reference sequence). CDR3 length: 14 amino acids. In DNA form, the CDR3 reads TGTGCCAGTAGTATTCAGGGGACTGGAAACACCATATATTTT. Amino acids: CASSIQGTGNTIYF.

CDR3 bases: TGTGCCAGCAGCTTATCCGGGTTCGGCGGCTACACCTTC. Protein sequence: CASSLSGFGGYTF. V is TRBV11-2 and J is TRBJ1-2; no reliable D call. Looked up from germline, CDR1 is SGHAT and CDR2 is FQNNGV. The CDR3 consists of 13 residues. Trimming pared 2 bases from V and 8 bases from J, leaving 12 bases between. The full variable domain, with the rest looked up from reference TRBV11-2 and TRBJ1-2, is EAGVAQSPRYKIIEKRQSVAFWCNPISGHATLYWYQQILGQGPKLLIQFQNNGVVDDSQLPKDRFSAERLKGVDSTLKIQPAKLEDSAVYLCASSLSGFGGYTFGSGTRLTVV.

The gene calls are TRBV2 and TRBJ1-1, with a possible D match to TRBD1 (5 bases). The CDR3 sequence is 14 residues long. V lost 7 bases, J lost 5 bases, and 17 bases lay in between. In germline, CDR1 is SNHLY, CDR2 FYNNEI. The CDR3 spells CASNGGGSTTEAFF. CDR3 DNA sequence: TGTGCCAGCAACGGGGGAGGGTCGACGACTGAAGCTTTCTTT.

The V and J genes are TRBV9 and TRBJ2-7; TRBD2 matches 8 bases. Trimming at V came to 0 bases and at J to 7 bases, leaving 6 bases not matched to a gene. There are 14 residues in the CDR3. The germline V gene has CDR1 SGDLS and CDR2 YYNGEE. The CDR3, as DNA: TGTGCCAGCAGCGTAGCGGGGGGGGGTAGGGAGCAGTACTTC. Its protein is CASSVAGGGREQYF.

Here the CDR3 DNA reads TGTGCCAGCAGTGAAGCACTAGCAGATACGCAGTATTTT. As protein: CASSEALADTQYF. The gene calls are TRBV6-1 and TRBJ2-3, with D perhaps matching TRBD2 (5 bases). V dropped 0 bases and J dropped 4 bases, with 5 bases sitting between them. The length of the CDR3 is 13 residues. CDR1 MNHNS and CDR2 SASEGT come from the germline V gene.